These T cell receptor beta chains were read from a single sample in a study of identical twins. TCRdb re-called the 5' RACE reads with MiXCR, one entry per CDR3 protein. The sample contains about 1.7 million distinct CDR3 sequences, 32% of which appear only once. Material: cord blood. Receptors were obtained from a newborn girl in good health. CDR3s include the opening cysteine and the closing phenylalanine or tryptophan. Each record gives: D gene, clone size, V gene, J gene, CDR3 protein, CDR3 DNA. D genes are given only for firm matches. The size field is filled for only some rows; it gives once, few, many or a size class.

d_gene: TRBD2; abundance: -; v_gene: TRBV7-9; j_gene: TRBJ2-1; CDR3aa: CASGLLAGYNEQFF; CDR3nt: TGTGCCAGCGGACTACTAGCGGGTTACAATGAGCAGTTCTTC
d_gene: -; abundance: -; v_gene: TRBV15; j_gene: TRBJ1-1; CDR3aa: CATRRGLNTEAFF; CDR3nt: TGTGCCACCCGGCGGGGGTTGAACACTGAAGCTTTCTTT
d_gene: -; abundance: once; v_gene: TRBV20-1; j_gene: TRBJ2-7; CDR3aa: CSAIRGFSYNEQYF; CDR3nt: TGCAGTGCTATTAGGGGATTTTCCTACAATGAGCAGTACTTC
d_gene: TRBD2; abundance: -; v_gene: TRBV4-1; j_gene: TRBJ2-1; CDR3aa: CASSQDGLARSYNEQFF; CDR3nt: TGCGCCAGCAGCCAAGATGGACTAGCGCGCTCCTACAATGAGCAGTTCTTC
d_gene: -; abundance: -; v_gene: TRBV5-1; j_gene: TRBJ1-5; CDR3aa: CASSLGQSSNQPQHF; CDR3nt: TGCGCCAGCAGCTTGGGGCAGTCTAGCAATCAGCCCCAGCATTTT
d_gene: TRBD2; abundance: -; v_gene: TRBV5-1; j_gene: TRBJ2-1; CDR3aa: CASSLQRGGEQFF; CDR3nt: TGCGCCAGCAGCTTGCAGCGGGGTGGTGAGCAGTTCTTC
d_gene: -; abundance: -; v_gene: TRBV5-5; j_gene: TRBJ2-1; CDR3aa: CASSGIQGRYNEQFF; CDR3nt: TGTGCCAGCAGCGGCATTCAGGGGCGCTACAATGAGCAGTTCTTC
d_gene: TRBD1; abundance: -; v_gene: TRBV18; j_gene: TRBJ2-7; CDR3aa: CASSPPGQANYEQYF; CDR3nt: TGTGCCAGCTCACCACCGGGACAGGCGAACTACGAGCAGTACTTC
d_gene: TRBD2; abundance: -; v_gene: TRBV5-6; j_gene: TRBJ2-1; CDR3aa: CASSFGLAANNEQFF; CDR3nt: TGTGCCAGCAGCTTCGGACTAGCGGCGAACAATGAGCAGTTCTTC
d_gene: -; abundance: few; v_gene: TRBV29-1; j_gene: TRBJ1-1; CDR3aa: CSGAGDTEAFF; CDR3nt: TGCAGCGGCGCAGGGGACACTGAAGCTTTCTTT
d_gene: -; abundance: few; v_gene: TRBV12-3/TRBV12-4; j_gene: TRBJ2-7; CDR3aa: CASSLSQGQGEQYF; CDR3nt: TGTGCCAGCAGTTTGTCTCAGGGGCAGGGAGAGCAGTACTTC
d_gene: TRBD2; abundance: -; v_gene: TRBV4-1; j_gene: TRBJ2-3; CDR3aa: CASSDLAGTSTDTQYF; CDR3nt: TGCGCCAGCAGCGACCTAGCGGGGACAAGCACAGATACGCAGTATTTT
d_gene: -; abundance: -; v_gene: TRBV11-2; j_gene: TRBJ2-7; CDR3aa: CASSVDPYEQYF; CDR3nt: TGTGCCAGCAGCGTGGATCCCTACGAGCAGTACTTC
d_gene: TRBD2; abundance: few; v_gene: TRBV4-2; j_gene: TRBJ2-4; CDR3aa: CASSQFERGGWSIQYF; CDR3nt: TGTGCCAGCAGCCAATTCGAGCGGGGGGGCTGGTCCATTCAGTACTTC
d_gene: -; abundance: -; v_gene: TRBV2; j_gene: TRBJ1-4; CDR3aa: CASSEPGLAGGHGNEKLFF; CDR3nt: TGTGCCAGCAGTGAACCGGGACTAGCGGGAGGGCATGGTAATGAAAAACTGTTTTTT
d_gene: -; abundance: -; v_gene: TRBV19; j_gene: TRBJ2-1; CDR3aa: CASSILEHNEQFF; CDR3nt: TGTGCCAGTAGCATCTTGGAGCACAATGAGCAGTTCTTC
d_gene: -; abundance: many; v_gene: TRBV5-1; j_gene: TRBJ1-5; CDR3aa: CASSLAGHNQPQHF; CDR3nt: TGTGCCAGCAGCTTAGCGGGACACAATCAGCCCCAGCATTTT
d_gene: -; abundance: -; v_gene: TRBV20-1; j_gene: TRBJ2-3; CDR3aa: CSARDSRAGLRDTQYF; CDR3nt: TGCAGTGCTAGAGATTCTAGGGCGGGATTGAGGGATACGCAGTATTTT
d_gene: -; abundance: -; v_gene: TRBV6-6; j_gene: TRBJ1-2; CDR3aa: CASSFRVVNYGYTF; CDR3nt: TGTGCCAGCAGTTTTCGAGTGGTTAACTATGGCTACACCTTC
d_gene: -; abundance: few; v_gene: TRBV6-6; j_gene: TRBJ2-3; CDR3aa: CASRPRSKPDTQYF; CDR3nt: TGTGCCAGCAGGCCTCGCAGTAAGCCAGATACGCAGTATTTT